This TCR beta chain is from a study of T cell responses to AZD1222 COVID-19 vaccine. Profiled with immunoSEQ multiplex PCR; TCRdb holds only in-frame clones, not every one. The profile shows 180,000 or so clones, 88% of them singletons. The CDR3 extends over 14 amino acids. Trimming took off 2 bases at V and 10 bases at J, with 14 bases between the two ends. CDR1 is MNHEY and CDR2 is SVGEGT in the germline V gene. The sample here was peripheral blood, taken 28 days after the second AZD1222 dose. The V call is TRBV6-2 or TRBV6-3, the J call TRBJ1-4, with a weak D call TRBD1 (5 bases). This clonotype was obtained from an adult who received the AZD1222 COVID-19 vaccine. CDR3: CASSYGGGNGKLFF. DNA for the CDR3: TGTGCCAGCAGTTACGGCGGGGGGAACGGAAAACTGTTTTTT.